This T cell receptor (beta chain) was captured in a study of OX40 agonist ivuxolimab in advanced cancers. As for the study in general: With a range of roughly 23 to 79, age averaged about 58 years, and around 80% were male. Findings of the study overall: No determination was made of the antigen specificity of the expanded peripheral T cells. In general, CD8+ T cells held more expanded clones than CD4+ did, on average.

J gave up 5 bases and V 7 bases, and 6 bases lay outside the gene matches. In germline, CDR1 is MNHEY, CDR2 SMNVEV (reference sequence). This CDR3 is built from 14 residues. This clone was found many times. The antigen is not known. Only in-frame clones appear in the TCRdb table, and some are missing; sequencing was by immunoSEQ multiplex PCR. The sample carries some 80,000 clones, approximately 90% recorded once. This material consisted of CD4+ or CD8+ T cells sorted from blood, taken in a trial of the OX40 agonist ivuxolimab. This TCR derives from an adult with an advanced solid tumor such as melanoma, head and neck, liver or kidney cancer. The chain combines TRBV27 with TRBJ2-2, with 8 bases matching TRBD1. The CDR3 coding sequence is TGTGCCAGCAAGGACAGGGCACGGACCGGGGAGCTGTTTTTT. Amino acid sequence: CASKDRARTGELFF.